This TCR beta chain comes out of a study of blood T cells in healthy people across ages. V lost 5 bases to trimming and J lost 1 base; unmatched junction nucleotides: 4. The CDR3 is made up of 13 amino acids. Per the germline V gene, CDR1 is DFQATT and CDR2 is SNEGSKA (reference sequence). The authors ran a second PCR of about 6 to 11 cycles using a sample-barcoded 5' primer and a J-beta primer mix. In TCRdb, the 5' RACE reads were re-called with MiXCR into one record per CDR3 protein. The table shows hundreds of thousands of distinct CDR3 sequences, with 27% occurring only once. This same sample was also part of a study on T cells of mothers and their children. As that report states: The yield was over 9 million TCR beta CDR3 reads from each mother and about 3.2 million from each child.

Input material: blood. The sequence derives from a boy aged 2-9 years in good health. V and J are TRBV20-1 and TRBJ2-5; TRBD1 agrees at 7 bases. CDR3 sequence reads: CSAGQAVQETQYF. The DNA of the CDR3 is TGCAGTGCTGGACAGGCCGTCCAAGAGACCCAGTACTTC.